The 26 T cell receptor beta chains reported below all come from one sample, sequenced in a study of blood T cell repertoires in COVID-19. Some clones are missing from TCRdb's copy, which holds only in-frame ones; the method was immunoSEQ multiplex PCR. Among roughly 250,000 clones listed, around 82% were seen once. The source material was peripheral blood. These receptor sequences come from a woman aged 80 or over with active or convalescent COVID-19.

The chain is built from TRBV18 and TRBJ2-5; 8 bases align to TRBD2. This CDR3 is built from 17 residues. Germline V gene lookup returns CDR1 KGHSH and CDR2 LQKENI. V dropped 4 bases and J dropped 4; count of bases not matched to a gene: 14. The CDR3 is CASSRANSGIQGETQYF. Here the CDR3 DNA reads TGTGCCAGCTCACGGGCCAATAGCGGGATCCAAGGAGAGACCCAGTACTTC.

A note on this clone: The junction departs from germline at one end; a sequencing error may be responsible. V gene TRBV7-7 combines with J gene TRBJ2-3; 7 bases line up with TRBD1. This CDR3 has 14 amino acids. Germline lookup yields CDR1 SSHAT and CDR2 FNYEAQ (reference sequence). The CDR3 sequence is CASSLGGAGDTQYF. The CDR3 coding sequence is TGTGCCAGCAGTTTAGGGGGCGCCGGGGATACGCAGTATTTT.

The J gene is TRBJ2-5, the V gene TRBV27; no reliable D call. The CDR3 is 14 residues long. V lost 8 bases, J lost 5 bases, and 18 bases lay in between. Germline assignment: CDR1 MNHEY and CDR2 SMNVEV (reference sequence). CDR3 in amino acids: CASAPFLVRETQYF. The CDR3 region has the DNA TGTGCCAGCGCCCCTTTTCTCGTTCGGGAGACCCAGTACTTC.

The CDR3 region is CATSRGSGSGTDTQYF. As DNA, the CDR3 is TGTGCCACCAGCAGGGGGAGCGGGAGCGGAACTGATACGCAGTATTTT. The V gene is TRBV15, the J gene TRBJ2-3; 8 nucleotides align to TRBD2. V trimming: 3 bases; J trimming: 6 bases; junction bases outside the gene matches: 11. CDR1 is LNHNV and CDR2 is YYDKDF in the germline V gene (reference sequence). CDR3 length: 16 residues.

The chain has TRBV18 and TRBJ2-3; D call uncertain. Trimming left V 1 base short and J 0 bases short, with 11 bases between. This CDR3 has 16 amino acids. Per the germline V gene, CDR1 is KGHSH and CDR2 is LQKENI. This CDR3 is CASSPLAPRSTDTQYF. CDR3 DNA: TGTGCCAGCTCACCACTTGCCCCTAGGAGCACAGATACGCAGTATTTT.

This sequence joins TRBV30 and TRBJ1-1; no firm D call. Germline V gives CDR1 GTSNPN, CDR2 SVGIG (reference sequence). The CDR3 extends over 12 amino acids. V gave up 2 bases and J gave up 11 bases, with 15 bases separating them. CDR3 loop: CAWSPTSGNAFF. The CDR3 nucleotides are TGTGCCTGGAGTCCTACTTCGGGAAACGCTTTCTTT.

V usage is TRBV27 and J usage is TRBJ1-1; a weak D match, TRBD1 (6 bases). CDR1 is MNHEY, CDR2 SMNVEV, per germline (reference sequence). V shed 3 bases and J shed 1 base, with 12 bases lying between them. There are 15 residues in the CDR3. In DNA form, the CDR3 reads TGTGCCAGCAGTTTCACAGGGAGGGAGAACACTGAAGCTTTCTTT. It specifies CASSFTGRENTEAFF.

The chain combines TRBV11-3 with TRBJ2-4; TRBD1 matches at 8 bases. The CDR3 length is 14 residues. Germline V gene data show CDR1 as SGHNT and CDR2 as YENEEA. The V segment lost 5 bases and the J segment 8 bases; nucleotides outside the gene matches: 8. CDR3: CASSRSTGDHIQYF. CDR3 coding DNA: TGTGCCAGCAGCCGATCGACAGGGGATCACATTCAGTACTTC.

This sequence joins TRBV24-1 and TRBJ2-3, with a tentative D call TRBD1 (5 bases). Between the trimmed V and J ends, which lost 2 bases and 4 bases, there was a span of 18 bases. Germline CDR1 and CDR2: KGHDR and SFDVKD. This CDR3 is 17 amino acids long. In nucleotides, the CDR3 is TGTGCCACCAGTGATTCTTGGGGCCCGACGTCGGCAGATACGCAGTATTTT. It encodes CATSDSWGPTSADTQYF.

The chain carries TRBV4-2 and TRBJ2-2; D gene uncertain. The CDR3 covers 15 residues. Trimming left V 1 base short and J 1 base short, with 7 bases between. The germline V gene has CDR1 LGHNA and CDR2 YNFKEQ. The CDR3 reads CASSQANRNTGELFF. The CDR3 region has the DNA TGTGCCAGCAGCCAAGCGAATAGGAACACCGGGGAGCTGTTTTTT.

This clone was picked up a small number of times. CDR3 nucleotide sequence: TGTGCCACCAGCAGAGGGACAGCTTACAATCAGCCCCAGCATTTT. Translated, it gives CATSRGTAYNQPQHF. This rearrangement joins TRBV15 to TRBJ1-5, with a weak D call TRBD1 (6 bases). The CDR3 totals 15 residues. The germline V and J ends were trimmed by 1 base and 3 bases, with 10 bases remaining between them. Germline lookup yields CDR1 LNHNV and CDR2 YYDKDF (reference sequence).

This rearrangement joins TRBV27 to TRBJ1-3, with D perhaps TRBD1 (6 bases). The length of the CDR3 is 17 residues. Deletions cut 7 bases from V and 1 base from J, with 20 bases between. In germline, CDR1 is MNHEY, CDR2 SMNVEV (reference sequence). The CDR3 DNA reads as TGTGCCAGCACCCTGACAGGAAAGTGGACGTCTGGAAACACCATATATTTT. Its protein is CASTLTGKWTSGNTIYF.

The CDR3 loop reads CASRLVPAGELFF. CDR3 nucleotide sequence: TGTGCCAGCAGACTTGTCCCGGCCGGGGAGCTGTTTTTT. The chain joins TRBV12-3 or TRBV12-4 to TRBJ2-2; D gene ambiguous. V lost 6 bases to trimming and J lost 6 bases, with 11 bases between them. The CDR3 spans 13 residues.

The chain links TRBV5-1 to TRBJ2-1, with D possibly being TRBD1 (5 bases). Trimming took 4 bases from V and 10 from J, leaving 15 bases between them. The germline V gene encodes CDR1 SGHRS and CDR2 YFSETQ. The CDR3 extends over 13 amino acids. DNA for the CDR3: TGCGCCAGCAGCCTCAAGATGGACACCGAGCAGTTCTTC. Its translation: CASSLKMDTEQFF.

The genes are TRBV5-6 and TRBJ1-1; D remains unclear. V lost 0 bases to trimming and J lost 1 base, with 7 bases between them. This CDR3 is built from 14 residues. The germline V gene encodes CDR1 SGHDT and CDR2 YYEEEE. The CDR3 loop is CASSLGRTNTEAFF. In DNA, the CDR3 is TGTGCCAGCAGCTTGGGCAGAACGAACACTGAAGCTTTCTTT.

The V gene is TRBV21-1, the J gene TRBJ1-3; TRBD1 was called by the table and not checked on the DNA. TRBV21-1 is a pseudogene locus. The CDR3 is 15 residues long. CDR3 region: CASNLYREYRNTIYF. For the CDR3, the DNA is TGTGCCAGCAACTTATACAGGGAATATCGAAACACCATATATTTT.

This chain's CDR3 is CASSRGGLSSDTQYF. The CDR3 DNA sequence: TGCGCCAGCAGCAGGGGGGGACTGTCCTCAGATACGCAGTATTTT. J is TRBJ2-3 and V is TRBV5-1, with a weak D call TRBD2 (7 bases). The germline CDR1 and CDR2 sequences are SGHRS and YFSETQ. The V end was cut by 4 bases, the J end by 4 bases, with 16 bases between. The CDR3 sequence is 15 residues long.

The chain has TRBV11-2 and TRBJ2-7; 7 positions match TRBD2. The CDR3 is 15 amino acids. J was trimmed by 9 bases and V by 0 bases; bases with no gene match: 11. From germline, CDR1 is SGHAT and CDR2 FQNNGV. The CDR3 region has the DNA TGTGCCAGCAGCTTAGACTGGGGGGGATCCTCGGTGCAGTACTTC. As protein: CASSLDWGGSSVQYF.

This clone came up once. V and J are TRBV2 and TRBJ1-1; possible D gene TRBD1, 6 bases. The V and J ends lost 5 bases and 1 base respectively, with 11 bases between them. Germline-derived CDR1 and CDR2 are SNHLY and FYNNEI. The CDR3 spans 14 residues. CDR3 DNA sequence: TGTGCCAGCAGTAATTTGGACAGGAACACTGAAGCTTTCTTT. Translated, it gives CASSNLDRNTEAFF.

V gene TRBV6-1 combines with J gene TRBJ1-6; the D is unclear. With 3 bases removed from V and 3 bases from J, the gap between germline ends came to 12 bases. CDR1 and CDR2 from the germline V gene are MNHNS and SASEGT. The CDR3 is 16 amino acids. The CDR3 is CASSDPGDYYNSPLHF. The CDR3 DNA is TGTGCCAGCAGTGACCCAGGAGACTACTATAATTCACCCCTCCACTTT.

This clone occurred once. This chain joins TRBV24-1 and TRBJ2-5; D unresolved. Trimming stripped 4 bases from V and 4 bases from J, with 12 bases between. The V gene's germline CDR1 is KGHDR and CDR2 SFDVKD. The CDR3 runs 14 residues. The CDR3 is CATSERGPRETQYF. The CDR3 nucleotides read TGTGCCACCAGTGAGAGAGGCCCGAGAGAGACCCAGTACTTC.

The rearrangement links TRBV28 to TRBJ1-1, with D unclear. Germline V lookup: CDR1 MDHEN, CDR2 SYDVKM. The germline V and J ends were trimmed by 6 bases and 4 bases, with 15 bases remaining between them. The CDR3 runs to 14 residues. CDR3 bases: TGTGCCAGCAGAATCCCCGGGGTCCTCACTGAAGCTTTCTTT. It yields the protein CASRIPGVLTEAFF.

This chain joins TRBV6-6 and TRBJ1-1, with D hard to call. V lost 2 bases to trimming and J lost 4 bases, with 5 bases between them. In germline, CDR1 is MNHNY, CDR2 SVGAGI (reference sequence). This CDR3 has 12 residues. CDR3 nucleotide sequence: TGTGCCAGCAGTTACCCGTCCACTGAAGCTTTCTTT. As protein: CASSYPSTEAFF.

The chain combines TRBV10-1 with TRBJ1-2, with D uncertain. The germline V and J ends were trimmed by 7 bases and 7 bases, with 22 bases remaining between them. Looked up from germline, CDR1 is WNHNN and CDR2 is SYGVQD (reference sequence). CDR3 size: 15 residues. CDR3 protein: CASKIIRWQEGGYTF. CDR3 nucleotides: TGCGCCAGCAAAATTATAAGATGGCAGGAGGGTGGCTACACCTTC.

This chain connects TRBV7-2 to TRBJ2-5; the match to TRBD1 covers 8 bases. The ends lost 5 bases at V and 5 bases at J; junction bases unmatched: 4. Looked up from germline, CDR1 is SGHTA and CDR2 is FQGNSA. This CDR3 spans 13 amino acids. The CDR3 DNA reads TGTGCCAGCAGCACCCGGACAGGGGAGACCCAGTACTTC. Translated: CASSTRTGETQYF.

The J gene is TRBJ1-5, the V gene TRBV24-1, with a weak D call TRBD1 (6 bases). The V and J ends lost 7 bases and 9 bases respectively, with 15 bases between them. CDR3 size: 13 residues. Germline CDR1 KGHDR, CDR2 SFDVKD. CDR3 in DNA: TGTGCCACCAGGATTAGGGGGAACGGGCCCCAGCATTTT. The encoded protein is CATRIRGNGPQHF.